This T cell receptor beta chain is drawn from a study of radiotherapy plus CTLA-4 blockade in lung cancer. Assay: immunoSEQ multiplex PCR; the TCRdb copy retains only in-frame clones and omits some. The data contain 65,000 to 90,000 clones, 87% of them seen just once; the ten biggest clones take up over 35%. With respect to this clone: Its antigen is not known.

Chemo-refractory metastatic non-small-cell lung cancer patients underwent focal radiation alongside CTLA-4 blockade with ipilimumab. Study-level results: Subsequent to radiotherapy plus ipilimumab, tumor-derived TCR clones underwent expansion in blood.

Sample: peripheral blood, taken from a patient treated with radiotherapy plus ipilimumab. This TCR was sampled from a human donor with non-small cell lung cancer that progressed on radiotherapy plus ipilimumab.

The CDR3 sequence is CASSVRLAIDEQFF. CDR3 nucleotide sequence: TGTGCCAGCAGCGTGCGACTAGCGATCGATGAGCAGTTCTTC. The rearrangement uses TRBV9 and TRBJ2-1; 8 nucleotides line up with TRBD2. CDR3 size: 14 residues. With 2 bases clipped from V and 8 bases from J, the junction kept 6 bases outside the gene matches. Germline V gives CDR1 SGDLS, CDR2 YYNGEE.